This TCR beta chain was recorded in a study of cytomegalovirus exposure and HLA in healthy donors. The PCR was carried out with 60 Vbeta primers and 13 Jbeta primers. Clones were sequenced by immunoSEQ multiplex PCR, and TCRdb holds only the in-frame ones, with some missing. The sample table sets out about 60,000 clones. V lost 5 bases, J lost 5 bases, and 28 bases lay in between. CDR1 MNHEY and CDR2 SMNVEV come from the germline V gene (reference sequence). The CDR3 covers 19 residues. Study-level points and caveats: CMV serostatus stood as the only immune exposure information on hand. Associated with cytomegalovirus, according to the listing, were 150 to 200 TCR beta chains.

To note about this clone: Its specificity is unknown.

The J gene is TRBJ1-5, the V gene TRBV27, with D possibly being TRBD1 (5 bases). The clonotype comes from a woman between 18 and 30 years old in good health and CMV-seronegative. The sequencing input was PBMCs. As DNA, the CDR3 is TGTGCCAGCAGTCCAACCTTGGGGGGACGGAGGGGATGGGATCAGCCCCAGCATTTT. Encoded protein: CASSPTLGGRRGWDQPQHF.